Sequencing of this TCR beta chain was carried out in a study of blood T cell repertoires in COVID-19. In the authors' workflow: From reference gene primer amplification, estimates of nucleated cell counts were derived. Only in-frame clones appear in the TCRdb table, and some are missing; sequencing was by immunoSEQ multiplex PCR. Clone size and V and J calls were adopted from that table, with D and trimming inferred from the DNA. Of around 110,000 clones detected, about 80% appear once; the ten largest clones hold around 7.6%. This clone was counted a few times. The sequence derives from a man in his sixties or seventies with active or convalescent COVID-19. The sample consisted of peripheral blood.

The CDR3 DNA reads TGTGCCAGCAGCCAAAGGACAGGGAGTAATGAAAAACTGTTTTTT. It is translated as CASSQRTGSNEKLFF. The chain uses TRBV14 and TRBJ1-4, with 8 bases lining up with TRBD1. The CDR3 spans 15 residues. Germline V gene sequence: CDR1 SGHDN, CDR2 FVKESK. V trimming: 2 bases; J trimming: 4 bases; junction bases outside the gene matches: 3. The full variable domain, in which reference TRBV14 and TRBJ1-4 provide the parts outside the CDR3, is EAGVTQFPSHSVIEKGQTVTLRCDPISGHDNLYWYRRVMGKEIKFLLHFVKESKQDESGMPNNRFLAERTGGTYSTLKVQPAELEDSGVYFCASSQRTGSNEKLFFGSGTQLSVL.